Shown below are 20 T cell receptor beta chains from a single sample sequenced in a study of blood T cell repertoires in COVID-19. Libraries were prepared by immunoSEQ multiplex PCR; TCRdb keeps only in-frame clonotypes and omits some of them. The sample includes approximately 130,000 clones, more than 80% of them seen just once. The source material was peripheral blood. Receptors originate from a human donor in a cohort sampled during active COVID-19.

The chain is built from TRBV5-1 and TRBJ2-7; possibly TRBD2 for D (6 bases). This CDR3 has 18 amino acids. CDR1 and CDR2 from the germline V gene are SGHRS and YFSETQ. V shed 0 bases and J shed 1 base, with 20 bases lying between them. CDR3 protein: CASSLEGSPGRSSYEQYF. Written as DNA, the CDR3 is TGCGCCAGCAGCTTGGAAGGCAGCCCAGGGAGGAGTTCCTACGAGCAGTACTTC.

This chain joins TRBV5-1 and TRBJ2-7, with a possible D match to TRBD2 (6 bases). Looked up from germline, CDR1 is SGHRS and CDR2 is YFSETQ. The CDR3 runs to 16 residues. Trimming removed 0 bases at V and 6 bases at J, with 19 bases between. The CDR3 is CASSLVLGDSGSEQYF. In DNA, the CDR3 is TGCGCCAGCAGCTTGGTCTTGGGGGACTCAGGGTCCGAGCAGTACTTC.

V and J are TRBV3-1 (or the pseudogene TRBV3-2) and TRBJ1-1, with TRBD1 matching over 7 bases. Germline V gene sequence: CDR1 LGHDT, CDR2 YNNKEL (reference sequence). With V trimmed by 8 bases and J by 9 bases, 3 bases remained unmatched. This CDR3 contains 10 residues. CDR3 in amino acids: CASGTAKAFF. CDR3 DNA sequence: TGTGCCAGCGGGACAGCGAAAGCTTTCTTT.

This clone appeared a single time. V is TRBV6-2 or TRBV6-3 and J is TRBJ2-2; a possible D gene is TRBD1 (5 bases). From germline, CDR1 is MNHEY and CDR2 SVGEGT. CDR3 length equals 15 residues. V was trimmed by 0 bases and J by 7 bases, leaving 12 bases between them. The CDR3 sequence: CASSYSTGRIGELFF. DNA for the CDR3: TGTGCCAGCAGTTACTCAACAGGAAGGATCGGGGAGCTGTTTTTT.

The chain recombines TRBV10-3 with TRBJ2-2; 7 positions agree with TRBD1. Germline CDR1 is ENHRY and CDR2 is SYGVKD. The CDR3 consists of 15 residues. V shed 6 bases and J 0 bases; nucleotides not matched to a gene: 4. In nucleotides, the CDR3 is TGTGCCATCAGCTACGGGACAGCGAACACCGGGGAGCTGTTTTTT. This encodes CAISYGTANTGELFF.

This sequence joins TRBV11-1 and TRBJ2-6; D may be TRBD2 (5 bases). Germline CDR1 and CDR2: SGHAT and FQDESV (reference sequence). The ends were cut back, 5 bases at V and 2 bases at J, with 7 bases in the middle. The CDR3 is made up of 14 amino acids. CDR3 residues: CASSPGAGANVLTF. In DNA, the CDR3 is TGTGCCAGCAGCCCCGGGGCTGGGGCCAACGTCCTGACTTTC.

The CDR3 DNA reads as TGTGCCAGTAGTATGACCCTAGCGGGAACCTACAATGAGCAGTTCTTC. Translated: CASSMTLAGTYNEQFF. This chain joins TRBV19 and TRBJ2-1; 9 bases match TRBD2. The CDR3 runs to 16 residues. From germline, CDR1 is LNHDA and CDR2 SQIVND (reference sequence). V lost 3 bases and J lost 2; bases outside the gene matches: 5.

The chain joins TRBV7-8 to TRBJ2-1; D is perhaps TRBD2 (7 bases). The germline CDR1 and CDR2 sequences are SGHVS and FQNEAQ. V gave up 4 bases and J gave up 8 bases, with 18 bases separating them. This CDR3 has 15 amino acids. CDR3 coding DNA: TGTGCCAGCAGCTGGGAGGGGGTCCATCCGGATGAGCAGTTCTTC. This translates into CASSWEGVHPDEQFF.

J is TRBJ1-2 and V is TRBV27; no clear D gene. Per the germline V gene, CDR1 is MNHEY and CDR2 is SMNVEV (reference sequence). The CDR3 contains 13 residues. V was shortened by 4 bases and J by 4 bases, with 10 bases between the two germline ends. This CDR3 is CASSWRGSYGYTF. CDR3 nucleotide sequence: TGTGCCAGCAGTTGGAGAGGGTCCTATGGCTACACCTTC.

In this sample, this clone turned up a few times. V and J are TRBV6-1 and TRBJ1-5; TRBD1 matches 10 bases. J was trimmed by 6 bases and V by 3 bases; bases with no gene match: 5. Germline assignment: CDR1 MNHNS and CDR2 SASEGT. This CDR3 region has 15 residues. The CDR3 is CASSDIDRGPQPQHF. CDR3 DNA sequence: TGTGCCAGCAGTGATATCGACAGGGGGCCTCAGCCCCAGCATTTT.

The table lists this clone with a count of one. The chain joins TRBV6-6 to TRBJ2-4; perhaps TRBD1 as D (5 bases). CDR3 size: 16 residues. The V end lost 5 bases, the J end lost 5 bases, and 19 bases lay between the germline ends. Germline V gene lookup returns CDR1 MNHNY and CDR2 SVGAGI (reference sequence). For the CDR3, the DNA is TGTGCCAGCAGTCAAATGCAACAGGATTGGCAAAACATTCAGTACTTC. Translation gives CASSQMQQDWQNIQYF.

The V gene is TRBV7-9, the J gene TRBJ2-7; D gene unclear. This CDR3 spans 12 amino acids. The germline CDR1 and CDR2 sequences are SEHNR and FQNEAQ (reference sequence). Between the trimmed V and J ends, which lost 5 bases and 6 bases, there was a span of 11 bases. The CDR3 protein is CASSPAPSEQYV. The CDR3 DNA follows: TGTGCCAGCAGCCCCGCCCCGAGCGAGCAGTACGTC.

This rearrangement joins TRBV2 to TRBJ2-1, with a possible D match to TRBD2 (6 bases). The CDR3 sequence is 14 residues long. The germline V gene has CDR1 SNHLY and CDR2 FYNNEI. V lost 6 bases and J lost 9, with 18 bases in between. CDR3 bases: TGTGCCAGCAGGCCTACTAGGAGTAGCGGTGAGCAGTTCTTC. Encoded protein: CASRPTRSSGEQFF.

The V call is TRBV6-4, the J call TRBJ1-2; D unclear. This CDR3 region has 12 residues. The V gene lost 2 bases and the J gene lost 4 bases, with 5 bases spanning the gap. Per germline, CDR1 MRHNA and CDR2 SNTAGT. For the CDR3, the DNA is TGTGCCAGCAGTGACGGGCCCTATGGCTACACCTTC. Residues: CASSDGPYGYTF.

This clone was recorded only once. The CDR3 DNA follows: TGTGCCAGCAGTTACTCGAGTACCCTAGTGAATGAGCAGTTCTTC. This sequence encodes CASSYSSTLVNEQFF. The chain couples TRBV6-5 to TRBJ2-1; no clear D. V dropped 0 bases and J dropped 7 bases, with 13 bases sitting between them. Germline V lookup: CDR1 MNHEY, CDR2 SVGAGI. The CDR3 loop spans 15 amino acids.

The chain has TRBV27 and TRBJ2-7, with 11 bases fitting TRBD1. Germline V gene lookup returns CDR1 MNHEY and CDR2 SMNVEV (reference sequence). The junction had 3 bases not matched to a gene; V was cut back by 2 bases and J by 3 bases. The CDR3 contains 15 residues. The CDR3 reads CASSLGGTGGYEQYF. Written as DNA, the CDR3 is TGTGCCAGCAGTTTAGGGGGGACAGGGGGCTACGAGCAGTACTTC.

This clone turned up a few times. The chain uses TRBV7-9 and TRBJ1-6, with 7 positions matching TRBD1. Germline lookup yields CDR1 SEHNR and CDR2 FQNEAQ (reference sequence). This CDR3 is 13 amino acids long. Unmatched junction bases numbered 3, after V lost 5 bases and J lost 8 bases. The CDR3 sequence: CASSLQGHSPLHF. The CDR3 DNA is TGTGCCAGCAGCCTACAGGGGCATTCACCCCTCCACTTT.

This clone was picked up a small number of times. V usage is TRBV24-1 and J usage is TRBJ1-5; 11 bases match TRBD1. Trimming removed 5 bases from V and 0 bases from J; junction bases left unmatched: 8. The CDR3 is made up of 18 amino acids. Germline V lookup: CDR1 KGHDR, CDR2 SFDVKD. The CDR3 loop is CATSGRTGGVYSNQPQHF. In DNA form, the CDR3 reads TGTGCCACCAGTGGCCGGACAGGGGGCGTGTATAGCAATCAGCCCCAGCATTTT.

J is TRBJ2-5 and V is TRBV7-6, with 7 bases aligning to TRBD1. CDR1 SGHVS and CDR2 FNYEAQ come from the germline V gene. The CDR3 contains 15 residues. V trimming: 5 bases; J trimming: 5 bases; junction bases outside the gene matches: 11. The CDR3 coding sequence is TGTGCCAGCAGCCCCGGGACAGCGGCTATGGAGACCCAGTACTTC. Protein: CASSPGTAAMETQYF. Full variable domain (missing parts from reference TRBV7-6 and TRBJ2-5): GAGVSQSPRYKVTKRGQDVALRCDPISGHVSLYWYRQALGQGPEFLTYFNYEAQQDKSGLPNDRFSAERPEGSISTLTIQRTEQRDSAMYRCASSPGTAAMETQYFGPGTRLLVL.

The genes are TRBV6-6 and TRBJ2-3, with D maybe TRBD1 (6 bases). The ends were cut back, 4 bases at V and 1 base at J, with 12 bases in the middle. The CDR3 is 15 residues long. Germline values: CDR1 MNHNY, CDR2 SVGAGI (reference sequence). CDR3: CASSSRGSGTDTQYF. The DNA for the CDR3 is TGTGCCAGCAGTTCCAGGGGCTCTGGCACAGATACGCAGTATTTT.